The next 22 T cell receptor beta chains were all read from a single sample in a study of shared clonotypes between healthy human individuals. TCRdb keeps only in-frame clones here, not all; method: immunoSEQ multiplex PCR. The profile covers some 1.5 million clones, with around 95% appearing a single time and about 1% taken by the ten largest. The sequencing input was naive CD4+ T cells sorted from blood. Documented subset: CD45RA+ positively selected. Every receptor here comes from a man between 25 and 39 years old in good health.

This chain connects TRBV2 to TRBJ2-5; a weak D match, TRBD1 (5 bases). Germline values: CDR1 SNHLY, CDR2 FYNNEI. CDR3 length equals 13 residues. V lost 6 bases and J lost 5, with 13 bases in between. CDR3 loop: CASRSPQEETQYF. DNA of the CDR3: TGTGCCAGCAGGTCGCCACAGGAGGAGACCCAGTACTTC.

The chain is built from TRBV9 and TRBJ2-1; 10 bases align to TRBD2. J was trimmed by 6 bases and V by 0 bases; bases with no gene match: 3. The CDR3 is 15 residues long. CDR1 and CDR2 from the germline V gene are SGDLS and YYNGEE. The CDR3 region is CASSVVGLAINEQFF. CDR3 nucleotides: TGTGCCAGCAGCGTAGTGGGACTAGCGATCAATGAGCAGTTCTTC.

The chain is built from TRBV9 and TRBJ2-2, with 8 bases matching TRBD1. V shed 4 bases, J shed 0 bases, and the junction held 5 bases outside the gene matches. CDR3 length: 16 amino acids. Germline V CDR1 and CDR2: SGDLS, YYNGEE. The CDR3 DNA reads TGTGCCAGCAGCCCCCGACAGGGGACGAACACCGGGGAGCTGTTTTTT. Protein sequence: CASSPRQGTNTGELFF.

The chain recombines TRBV7-9 with TRBJ2-1; D unclear. Germline-derived CDR1 and CDR2 are SEHNR and FQNEAQ (reference sequence). CDR3 size: 18 residues. Trimming took 5 bases from V and 1 from J, leaving 21 bases between them. The CDR3 protein is CASSPAPWGMESYNEQFF. CDR3 sequence (DNA): TGTGCCAGCAGCCCAGCCCCGTGGGGAATGGAGTCCTACAATGAGCAGTTCTTC.

This chain links TRBV7-2 with TRBJ2-7; 7 bases match TRBD1. V was pared by 5 bases and J by 0 bases, with 10 bases of the junction left unmatched. The CDR3 covers 16 residues. Germline-derived CDR1 and CDR2 are SGHTA and FQGNSA. CDR3 loop: CASSLTRGQFSYEQYF. The CDR3 DNA sequence: TGTGCCAGCAGCCTTACCAGGGGACAGTTCTCCTACGAGCAGTACTTC.

The V and J genes are TRBV4-2 and TRBJ2-3, with unresolved D. Between the trimmed V and J ends, which lost 1 base and 6 bases, there was a span of 11 bases. The germline CDR1 and CDR2 sequences are LGHNA and YNFKEQ. This CDR3 has 14 amino acids. Here the CDR3 DNA reads TGTGCCAGCAGCCAAGCACGGTTCACGGATACGCAGTATTTT. It yields the protein CASSQARFTDTQYF.

CDR3 loop: CASSPPLGRRQETQYF. CDR3 coding DNA: TGTGCCAGCTCACCTCCCTTGGGGCGCCGTCAAGAGACCCAGTACTTC. The chain is built from TRBV18 and TRBJ2-5, with a possible D match to TRBD1 (5 bases). Looked up from germline, CDR1 is KGHSH and CDR2 is LQKENI. CDR3 length: 16 residues. Trimming removed 3 bases at V and 2 bases at J, with 16 bases between.

The chain employs TRBV28 and TRBJ2-1, with 8 bases fitting TRBD2. The V and J ends lost 1 base and 3 bases, in that order; junction bases with no gene match: 5. CDR1 is MDHEN and CDR2 is SYDVKM in the germline V gene. CDR3 length equals 16 residues. CDR3 protein: CASSLSAGGHYNEQFF. In DNA, the CDR3 is TGTGCCAGCAGTTTATCGGCGGGAGGCCACTACAATGAGCAGTTCTTC.

The gene calls are TRBV29-1 and TRBJ1-4, with D uncertain. The CDR3 has 13 residues. V lost 4 bases, J lost 7 bases, and 13 bases lay in between. Germline lookup yields CDR1 SQVTM and CDR2 ANQGSEA. CDR3 nucleotides: TGCAGCGTTGTGGTACAGCCCAGTGAAAAACTGTTTTTT. It yields the protein CSVVVQPSEKLFF.

The chain recombines TRBV18 with TRBJ1-1, with a possible D match to TRBD1 (5 bases). CDR1 and CDR2 from the germline V gene are KGHSH and LQKENI. Trimming shortened V by 5 bases and J by 3 bases, and 16 bases separated the two germline ends. The CDR3 has 15 amino acids. The chain's CDR3 is CASSEPTGDYTEAFF. The DNA for the CDR3 is TGTGCCAGCTCAGAGCCTACAGGAGATTACACTGAAGCTTTCTTT.

The chain couples TRBV27 to TRBJ2-7, with D possibly being TRBD2 (6 bases). The germline CDR1 and CDR2 sequences are MNHEY and SMNVEV (reference sequence). V was cut by 3 bases and J by 2 bases, with 8 bases left in between. The CDR3 runs 13 residues. CDR3: CASSFGSAYEQYF. In DNA, the CDR3 is TGTGCCAGCAGTTTCGGGAGCGCCTACGAGCAGTACTTC.

The genes are TRBV9 and TRBJ1-3, with D unresolved. Trimming cost V 0 bases and J 0 bases, with 16 bases left between them. Germline-derived CDR1 and CDR2 are SGDLS and YYNGEE. This CDR3 contains 18 residues. The CDR3 sequence is CASSVATTPLDSGNTIYF. DNA of the CDR3: TGTGCCAGCAGCGTAGCTACGACACCACTCGACTCTGGAAACACCATATATTTT.

This clone was seen just once. The same CDR3 arises from other DNA sequences in this sample as well. The rearrangement uses TRBV6-5 and TRBJ2-1; 7 bases are shared with TRBD1. Looked up from germline, CDR1 is MNHEY and CDR2 is SVGAGI. V was pared by 8 bases and J by 6 bases, with 1 base of the junction left unmatched. This CDR3 has 11 amino acids. The CDR3 loop is CASRQGNEQFF. CDR3 DNA sequence: TGTGCCAGCCGACAGGGCAATGAGCAGTTCTTC.

The chain couples TRBV6-6 to TRBJ1-2; the D gene is possibly TRBD1 (6 bases). V was trimmed by 6 bases and J by 1 base, leaving 18 bases between them. The CDR3 consists of 16 residues. CDR1 and CDR2 (germline): MNHNY, SVGAGI (reference sequence). CDR3 amino acids: CASSQRGQGVNYGYTF. Written as DNA, the CDR3 is TGTGCCAGCAGCCAAAGGGGACAAGGGGTTAACTATGGCTACACCTTC.

V usage is TRBV5-6 and J usage is TRBJ2-1, with 10 bases aligning to TRBD2. This CDR3 has 15 amino acids. V lost 5 bases to trimming and J lost 2 bases; unmatched junction nucleotides: 4. The V gene's germline CDR1 is SGHDT and CDR2 YYEEEE. The CDR3 nucleotides are TGTGCCAGCAGAAAAACTAGCGGGGCCTACAATGAGCAGTTCTTC. Translated: CASRKTSGAYNEQFF.

This clone has just one count. The chain has TRBV18 and TRBJ1-1; D uncertain. Trimming cost V 8 bases and J 0 bases, with 16 bases left between them. Germline assignment: CDR1 KGHSH and CDR2 LQKENI. The CDR3 sequence is 15 residues long. The chain's CDR3 is CASLQVGGLNTEAFF. In nucleotides, the CDR3 is TGTGCCAGCCTTCAGGTAGGCGGGTTGAACACTGAAGCTTTCTTT.

The chain uses TRBV7-9 and TRBJ1-2; TRBD1 aligns across 8 bases. The germline CDR1 and CDR2 sequences are SEHNR and FQNEAQ (reference sequence). Trimming cost V 3 bases and J 8 bases; bases outside gene matches: 8. The CDR3 covers 14 residues. CDR3 protein: CASSFHRTGYGYTF. The CDR3 bases are TGTGCCAGCAGCTTTCACAGGACAGGGTACGGCTACACCTTC. The full variable domain, rest sourced from reference TRBV7-9 and TRBJ1-2, is DTGVSQNPRHKITKRGQNVTFRCDPISEHNRLYWYRQTLGQGPEFLTYFQNEAQLEKSRLLSDRFSAERPKGSFSTLEIQRTEQGDSAMYLCASSFHRTGYGYTFGSGTRLTVV.

V usage is TRBV5-6 and J usage is TRBJ2-1, with 11 bases identical to TRBD2. This CDR3 has 16 amino acids. Unmatched junction bases numbered 10, after V lost 4 bases and J lost 7 bases. Germline assignment: CDR1 SGHDT and CDR2 YYEEEE. DNA of the CDR3: TGTGCCAGCAGCCTTAATAGCGGGAGGGCCATTAATGAGCAGTTCTTC. Protein: CASSLNSGRAINEQFF.

CDR3 protein: CASSRLGGTLTDTQYF. As DNA, the CDR3 is TGTGCCAGCAGCCGACTGGGGGGGACTCTCACAGATACGCAGTATTTT. The chain links TRBV7-3 to TRBJ2-3; 7 bases agree with TRBD2. Germline CDR1 and CDR2: SGHTA and FQGTGA. Germline trimming cut 5 bases from V and 2 bases from J; bases unmatched to any gene: 10. The CDR3 has 16 residues.

V is TRBV18 and J is TRBJ1-2; possibly TRBD1 for D (6 bases). Trimming left V 3 bases short and J 2 bases short, with 13 bases between. There are 15 residues in the CDR3. CDR1 is KGHSH, CDR2 LQKENI, per germline. The CDR3 DNA sequence: TGTGCCAGCTCACCTCGACCAGGGGAAAACTATGGCTACACCTTC. This gives the protein CASSPRPGENYGYTF.

This chain joins TRBV6-6 and TRBJ2-7; 14 nucleotides match TRBD2. CDR1 and CDR2 (germline): MNHNY, SVGAGI (reference sequence). The CDR3 spans 14 residues. Losses at the gene ends were 6 bases for V and 6 bases for J; bases not matched to a gene: 4. The CDR3 coding sequence is TGTGCCAGCAGCGGGACTAGCGGGAGTAGCGAGCAGTACTTC. It yields the protein CASSGTSGSSEQYF.

This chain joins TRBV5-8 and TRBJ1-4; 7 bases align to TRBD1. With V trimmed by 3 bases and J by 5 bases, 7 bases remained unmatched. CDR3 size: 15 residues. The germline CDR1 and CDR2 sequences are SGHTS and YDEGEE. Written as DNA, the CDR3 is TGTGCCAGCAGCTCCCCGGACAGGCGGAATGAAAAACTGTTTTTT. It translates to CASSSPDRRNEKLFF.